The T cell receptor beta chain under discussion was sequenced for a study of control samples from healthy donors and cancer patients. The V end was cut by 4 bases, the J end by 7 bases, with 24 bases between. The CDR3 consists of 17 residues. Germline V gene data show CDR1 as LGHDT and CDR2 as YNNKEL (reference sequence). Some clones are missing from TCRdb's copy, which holds only in-frame ones; the method was immunoSEQ multiplex PCR. The profile shows 110,000 to 150,000 clones, around nine tenths of them singletons. The receptor was derived from a woman in her twenties or thirties in good health. The material sequenced was blood. The gene calls are TRBV3-1 (or the pseudogene TRBV3-2) and TRBJ2-3; D may be TRBD1 (6 bases). The CDR3 nucleotides read TGTGCCAGCAGCCCGAACCGAGCAGGGGCGCTACCGAATACGCAGTATTTT. Translating it yields CASSPNRAGALPNTQYF.